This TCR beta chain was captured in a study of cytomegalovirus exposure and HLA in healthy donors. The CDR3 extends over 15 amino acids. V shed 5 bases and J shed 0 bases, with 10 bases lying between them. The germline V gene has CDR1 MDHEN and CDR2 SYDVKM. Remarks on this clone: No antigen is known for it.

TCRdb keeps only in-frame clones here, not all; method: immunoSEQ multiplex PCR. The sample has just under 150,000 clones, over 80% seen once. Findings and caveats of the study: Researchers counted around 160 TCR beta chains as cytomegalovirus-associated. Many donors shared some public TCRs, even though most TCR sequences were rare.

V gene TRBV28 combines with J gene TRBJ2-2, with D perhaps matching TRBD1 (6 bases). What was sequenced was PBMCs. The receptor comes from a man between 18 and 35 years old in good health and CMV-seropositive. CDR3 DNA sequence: TGTGCCAGCAGTACACAGGGATCGAACACCGGGGAGCTGTTTTTT. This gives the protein CASSTQGSNTGELFF.